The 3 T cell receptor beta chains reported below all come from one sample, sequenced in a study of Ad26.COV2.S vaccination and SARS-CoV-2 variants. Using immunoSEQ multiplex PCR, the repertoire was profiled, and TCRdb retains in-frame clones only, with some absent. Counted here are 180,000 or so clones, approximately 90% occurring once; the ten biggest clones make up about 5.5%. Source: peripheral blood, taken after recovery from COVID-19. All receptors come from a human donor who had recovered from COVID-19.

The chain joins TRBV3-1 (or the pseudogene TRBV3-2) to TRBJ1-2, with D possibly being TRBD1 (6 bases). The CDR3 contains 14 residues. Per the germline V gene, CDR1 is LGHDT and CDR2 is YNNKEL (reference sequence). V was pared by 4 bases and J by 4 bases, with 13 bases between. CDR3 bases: TGTGCCAGCAGCCTAAGTCCGGGGGCCTATGGCTACACCTTC. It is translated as CASSLSPGAYGYTF.

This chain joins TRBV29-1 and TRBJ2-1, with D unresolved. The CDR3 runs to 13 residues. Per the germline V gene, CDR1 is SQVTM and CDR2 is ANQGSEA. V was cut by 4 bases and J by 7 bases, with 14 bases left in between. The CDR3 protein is CSVVGVGINEQFF. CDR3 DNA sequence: TGCAGCGTTGTTGGGGTAGGGATTAATGAGCAGTTCTTC.

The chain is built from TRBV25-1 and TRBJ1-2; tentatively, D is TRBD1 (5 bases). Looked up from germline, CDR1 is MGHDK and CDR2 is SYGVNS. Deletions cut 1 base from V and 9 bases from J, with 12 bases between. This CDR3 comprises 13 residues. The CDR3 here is CASSESQGWSYTF. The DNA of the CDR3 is TGTGCCAGCAGTGAATCCCAGGGATGGAGCTACACCTTC.